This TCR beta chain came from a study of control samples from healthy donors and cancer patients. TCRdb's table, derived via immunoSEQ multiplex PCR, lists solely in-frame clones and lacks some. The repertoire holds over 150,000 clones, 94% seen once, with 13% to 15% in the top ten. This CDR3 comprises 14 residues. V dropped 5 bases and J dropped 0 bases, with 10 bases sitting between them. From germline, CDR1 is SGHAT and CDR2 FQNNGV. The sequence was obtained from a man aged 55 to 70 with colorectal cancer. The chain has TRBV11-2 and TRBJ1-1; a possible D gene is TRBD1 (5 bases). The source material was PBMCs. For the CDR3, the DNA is TGTGCCAGCAGCCCCAGGGTCATGAACACTGAAGCTTTCTTT. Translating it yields CASSPRVMNTEAFF.